The sequence of this T cell receptor (beta chain) was determined in a study of cytomegalovirus exposure and HLA in healthy donors. Regarding the study as a whole: Using the classifier, cytomegalovirus status was reportedly diagnosed with high specificity and sensitivity. An Asian-associated ancestry cluster reportedly showed fewer N-insertions than the roughly 700-donor mean in a later analysis.

With regard to this clone: Its antigen is unidentified.

The CDR3 length is 14 residues. The V segment lost 6 bases and the J segment 5 bases; nucleotides outside the gene matches: 10. The V gene's germline CDR1 is SQVTM and CDR2 ANQGSEA. Donors consisted of healthy bone marrow donors. The study ran its PCR with 60 Vbeta and 13 Jbeta primers. The table came from immunoSEQ multiplex PCR; TCRdb's copy has only in-frame clones and leaves some out. The sample holds around 190,000 clones; about 87% are singletons and the top ten take 1.5% to 2%. Material: PBMCs. The chain is built from TRBV29-1 and TRBJ1-1; 9 bases agree with TRBD1. This receptor was taken from a woman between 18 and 29 years old in good health and CMV-seronegative. The CDR3 spells CSVRPNRGRTEAFF. The CDR3, as DNA: TGCAGCGTCCGTCCTAACAGGGGGCGGACTGAAGCTTTCTTT.